What follows are 16 T cell receptor beta chains derived from one specimen sequenced in a study of blood T cell repertoires in COVID-19. Data came from immunoSEQ multiplex PCR; TCRdb stores just in-frame clones and leaves some out. This repertoire shows approximately 350,000 clones, 89% found once; its top ten account for around 2.8%. The sequencing input was peripheral blood. The source of these receptors is a woman aged 30 to 39 with COVID-19, enrolled during active disease.

This chain uses TRBV5-1 with TRBJ1-1, with D perhaps TRBD1 (6 bases). V lost 0 bases and J 3 bases, leaving 18 bases between the germline ends. Germline V CDR1 and CDR2: SGHRS, YFSETQ. This CDR3 is 17 amino acids long. CDR3 loop: CASSLEGGPGWDTEAFF. DNA for the CDR3: TGCGCCAGCAGCTTGGAGGGGGGGCCGGGTTGGGACACTGAAGCTTTCTTT.

This chain uses TRBV15 with TRBJ2-3, with a weak D call TRBD2 (5 bases). The CDR3 is made up of 14 amino acids. CDR1 is LNHNV and CDR2 is YYDKDF in the germline V gene (reference sequence). V was pared by 3 bases and J by 2 bases, with 9 bases between. DNA of the CDR3: TGTGCCACCAGCAGGCGGGTAGCCACAGATACGCAGTATTTT. It specifies CATSRRVATDTQYF.

The chain links TRBV24-1 to TRBJ2-7; 12 nucleotides match TRBD2. CDR1 is KGHDR and CDR2 is SFDVKD in the germline V gene. V trimming: 3 bases; J trimming: 5 bases; junction bases outside the gene matches: 4. This CDR3 has 15 residues. The CDR3 here is CATSDSTSGGHEQYF. The CDR3 DNA is TGTGCCACCAGTGATAGTACTAGCGGGGGGCACGAGCAGTACTTC.

J is TRBJ2-1 and V is TRBV2; D unresolved. Trimming left V 7 bases short and J 15 bases short, with 13 bases between. CDR1 and CDR2 from the germline V gene are SNHLY and FYNNEI. The CDR3 extends over 10 amino acids. The CDR3 DNA sequence: TGTGCCAGCATTGTTGGTAGTTGGTTCTTC. Translation gives CASIVGSWFF.

The chain joins TRBV25-1 to TRBJ2-7; possible D gene TRBD2, 5 bases. Trimming took 3 bases from V and 2 from J, leaving 11 bases between them. CDR3 size: 14 residues. Germline assignment: CDR1 MGHDK and CDR2 SYGVNS. CDR3 loop: CASSDPRATYEQYF. The CDR3 region has the DNA TGTGCCAGCAGTGACCCGAGGGCCACCTACGAGCAGTACTTC.

This clone was observed a single time. The V call is TRBV7-2, the J call TRBJ2-5, with a weak D call TRBD1 (5 bases). Germline values: CDR1 SGHTA, CDR2 FQGNSA. The CDR3 is made up of 14 amino acids. The ends were cut back, 0 bases at V and 2 bases at J, with 7 bases in the middle. The CDR3 is CASSLARTQETQYF. Here the CDR3 DNA reads TGTGCCAGCAGCTTAGCTCGGACACAAGAGACCCAGTACTTC.

To note about this clone: One end of the junction is discordant with germline, which a read error may explain. The chain recombines TRBV7-7 with TRBJ2-7; D might be TRBD2 (6 bases). Germline V gene sequence: CDR1 SSHAT, CDR2 FNYEAQ (reference sequence). The CDR3 covers 12 residues. The CDR3 reads CASSQDGGEQYF. The DNA for the CDR3 is TGTGCTAGCAGCCAGGACGGGGGCGAGCAGTACTTC.

The chain couples TRBV7-9 to TRBJ1-4; no definite D call. V was cut by 2 bases and J by 4 bases, with 20 bases left in between. Germline-derived CDR1 and CDR2 are SEHNR and FQNEAQ (reference sequence). This CDR3 comprises 18 residues. The CDR3 coding sequence is TGTGCCAGCAGCTTAAACCTCGGAGGGTGGACTTTTAATGAAAAACTGTTTTTT. It codes for CASSLNLGGWTFNEKLFF.

The chain has TRBV11-2 and TRBJ2-2; no clear D. The V gene lost 8 bases and the J gene lost 5 bases, with 6 bases spanning the gap. CDR3 size: 11 residues. Germline CDR1 reads SGHAT; CDR2 reads FQNNGV. CDR3 residues: CASRGTGELFF. In DNA, the CDR3 is TGTGCCAGCCGAGGAACCGGGGAGCTGTTTTTT.

The rearrangement uses TRBV4-1 and TRBJ2-1, with 11 bases lining up with TRBD2. CDR3 length: 20 residues. Looked up from germline, CDR1 is MGHRA and CDR2 is YSYEKL. V gave up 2 bases and J gave up 8 bases; unmatched junction bases: 20. Here the CDR3 DNA reads TGCGCCAGCAGCCAACCCGGACTAAGGTCCGGGACTAGCGGCTCCTATGAGCAGTTCTTC. Its translation is CASSQPGLRSGTSGSYEQFF.

The chain joins TRBV7-6 to TRBJ1-4; TRBD1 matches 8 bases. J gave up 11 bases and V 6 bases, and 26 bases lay outside the gene matches. CDR3 size: 19 residues. From germline, CDR1 is SGHVS and CDR2 FNYEAQ. Here the CDR3 reads CASSRSPQGALGGQRKLFF. CDR3 DNA sequence: TGTGCCAGCAGTCGCAGTCCCCAGGGGGCTTTAGGTGGTCAGCGGAAACTGTTTTTT.

V and J are TRBV29-1 and TRBJ2-1; 10 bases line up with TRBD2. Germline V gives CDR1 SQVTM, CDR2 ANQGSEA. Germline trimming cut 1 base from V and 2 bases from J; bases unmatched to any gene: 8. The CDR3 runs to 17 residues. The CDR3 region is CSVEVRAGGSTYNEQFF. As DNA, the CDR3 is TGCAGCGTTGAAGTAAGAGCGGGAGGGTCGACCTACAATGAGCAGTTCTTC.

The CDR3, as DNA: TGTGCCAGCAGCCAGGCCTTAACAGGGTTGGACACTGAAGCTTTCTTT. It yields the protein CASSQALTGLDTEAFF. The rearrangement links TRBV3-1 (or the pseudogene TRBV3-2) to TRBJ1-1; D perhaps matches TRBD1 (6 bases). Trimming shortened V by 3 bases and J by 3 bases, and 17 bases separated the two germline ends. Looked up from germline, CDR1 is LGHDT and CDR2 is YNNKEL (reference sequence). The CDR3 loop spans 16 amino acids.

This clone has ten or more counts. This chain connects TRBV7-6 to TRBJ1-6; 8 nucleotides line up with TRBD1. The germline V gene has CDR1 SGHVS and CDR2 FNYEAQ. Unmatched junction bases numbered 5, after V lost 4 bases and J lost 6 bases. The CDR3 covers 15 residues. The CDR3 nucleotides are TGTGCCAGCAGCTGGGGGGGACAGGCTAATTCACCCCTCCACTTT. Amino acids: CASSWGGQANSPLHF.

This clone was recorded once. The V call is TRBV2, the J call TRBJ1-1, with 10 nucleotides matching TRBD1. Trimming removed 4 bases from V and 4 bases from J; junction bases left unmatched: 12. The CDR3 is made up of 17 amino acids. The V gene's germline CDR1 is SNHLY and CDR2 FYNNEI. The CDR3 DNA reads as TGTGCCAGCAGTGCACCCCGGGACAGGGGAGGCGGCACTGAAGCTTTCTTT. This encodes CASSAPRDRGGGTEAFF.

This clone was detected once. The chain links TRBV13 to TRBJ2-1, with D tentatively TRBD2 (5 bases). Per germline, CDR1 PRHDT and CDR2 FYEKMQ (reference sequence). The CDR3 is 12 amino acids. Trimming left V 2 bases short and J 9 bases short, with 8 bases between. CDR3 sequence reads: CASSLPSGEQFF. CDR3 DNA: TGTGCCAGCAGCTTACCAAGCGGTGAGCAGTTCTTC.